One and the same sample provided the 5 T cell receptor beta chains below, sequenced in a study of T-cell memory formation after mild COVID-19. One entry per CDR3 protein results from TCRdb running MiXCR on the 5' RACE reads. The sample consists of 390,000 or so distinct CDR3 sequences, about 15% of them appearing once. The sample taken for sequencing was PBMCs or a T cell subset sorted from them (not recorded which). These TCRs come from a man aged 18 to 29 who had mild COVID-19 (a few samples of this study predate the infection). Cell type and time point are not known.

The chain couples TRBV2 to TRBJ2-1; D is unresolved. The V gene lost 3 bases and the J gene lost 14 bases, with 11 bases spanning the gap. CDR3 length: 11 amino acids. Looked up from germline, CDR1 is SNHLY and CDR2 is FYNNEI. The CDR3 coding sequence is TGTGCCAGCAGTGAGAGCGTTCTGGAGTTCTTC. Encoded protein: CASSESVLEFF.

This clonotype was seen more than once but under ten times. J is TRBJ2-1 and V is TRBV7-9; 11 nucleotides match TRBD2. CDR1 and CDR2 from the germline V gene are SEHNR and FQNEAQ (reference sequence). This CDR3 region has 14 residues. The ends lost 5 bases at V and 10 bases at J; junction bases unmatched: 7. The CDR3 reads CASSKPGLADEQFF. The CDR3 DNA is TGTGCCAGCAGCAAACCGGGACTAGCGGACGAGCAGTTCTTC.

A single count supports this clonotype. V usage is TRBV2 and J usage is TRBJ2-7, with D perhaps matching TRBD1 (5 bases). V lost 8 bases and J 2 bases, leaving 13 bases between the germline ends. CDR3 size: 13 residues. In germline, CDR1 is SNHLY, CDR2 FYNNEI. The CDR3 loop reads CASVGQGTYEQYV. DNA of the CDR3: TGTGCCAGCGTTGGCCAGGGCACCTACGAGCAGTACGTC.

This clonotype has only a few counts. J is TRBJ2-7 and V is TRBV5-6; D not resolved. V lost 4 bases, J lost 5 bases, and 16 bases lay in between. Looked up from germline, CDR1 is SGHDT and CDR2 is YYEEEE. The CDR3 spans 14 residues. The CDR3 spells CASSLPPLGDEQYV. DNA for the CDR3: TGTGCCAGCAGCCTGCCCCCGCTGGGCGACGAGCAGTACGTC.

This sequence joins TRBV11-2 and TRBJ2-1; D not resolved. This CDR3 is 15 amino acids long. Germline CDR1 reads SGHAT; CDR2 reads FQNNGV. Trimming pared 0 bases from V and 0 bases from J, leaving 6 bases between. The CDR3 is CASSLDWSSYNEQFF. The CDR3 DNA is TGTGCCAGCAGCTTAGATTGGAGCTCCTACAATGAGCAGTTCTTC.